This T cell receptor beta chain came from a study of high-grade serous ovarian cancer treatment subgroups. Study context: Each sample yielded on average roughly 7,500 unique TCR beta rearrangements from approximately 13,000 reads. General study results and limits: Clonal relatedness tracked neoantigen level, and by trend copy number and mutation load. Without spatial data, bulk sequencing limits insight into HGSC tumor diversity. CDR1 and CDR2 were left unanalyzed; analyses focused on CDR3.

The count of this clone is one. The antigen is not known. Tumor tissue was taken before any definitive surgery or chemotherapy was given. Clones were read by immunoSEQ multiplex PCR, and TCRdb kept only the in-frame ones, dropping some. The repertoire consists of over a thousand clones, with 68% occurring once and the leading ten covering 9% to 10%. What was sequenced was tumor tissue. The sequence came from a human donor with high-grade serous ovarian cancer.

The CDR3 DNA is TGTGCCAGCAGCTTAATTATAGGAGGTGAAGCTTTCTTT. It codes for CASSLIIGGEAFF. The chain couples TRBV7-2 to TRBJ1-1; D gene uncertain. Germline V lookup: CDR1 SGHTA, CDR2 FQGNSA. This CDR3 is built from 13 residues. Deletions cut 2 bases from V and 7 bases from J, with 11 bases between.